The present T cell receptor (beta chain) was sequenced within a study of high-grade serous ovarian cancer treatment subgroups. Points from the study as a whole: Spatial context was lost because tumors were sequenced in bulk.

Details on this clone: Its antigen remains unknown.

Profiling relied on immunoSEQ multiplex PCR, and the TCRdb table lists in-frame clones only, not all of them. Of under 3,500 clones in the sample, 70% to 85% were seen once. Tumor tissue was taken before any definitive surgery or chemotherapy was given. Germline-derived CDR1 and CDR2 are SGHRS and YFSETQ. Trimming stripped 2 bases from V and 7 bases from J, with 13 bases between. The CDR3 runs 13 residues. This sequence joins TRBV5-1 and TRBJ2-7; TRBD2 is a possible D gene (6 bases). The source material was tumor tissue. This sequence was found in a human donor with high-grade serous ovarian cancer. CDR3 bases: TGCGCCAGCAGCTTCGGGGAGACTAGAGAGCAGTACTTC. Its protein product is CASSFGETREQYF.